This T cell receptor beta chain was sequenced for a study of CD8 T cells in ankylosing spondylitis. This clonotype was picked up a small number of times. The antigen remains unidentified. Scientists made TCR beta libraries using quantitative 5'-RACE with molecular barcodes. Each CDR3 protein is one row after TCRdb ran MiXCR on the 5' RACE reads. The sample includes some 330,000 distinct CDR3 sequences, 7.5% to 9% of them seen just once. Study-level points and caveats: Blood of patients with ankylosing spondylitis appeared to be characterized by a TCR beta motif of eight or nine highly homologous variants. From matched ankylosing spondylitis synovial fluid, disease-linked clones were reportedly recovered at significantly enriched levels. Previously reported in reactive arthritis synovial fluid and blood were some of the motif variants. Disease-linked clones bore a CD8+ phenotype and were relatively rare in peripheral blood.

The CDR3 spans 12 residues. Germline V gene sequence: CDR1 LGHDT, CDR2 YNNKEL (reference sequence). The V end was cut by 6 bases, the J end by 6 bases, with 11 bases between. Sequenced material: blood, either unsorted or a sorted T cell fraction (not recorded which). The TCR comes from a male donor with ankylosing spondylitis. This chain links TRBV3-1 with TRBJ1-1; tentatively, D is TRBD1 (5 bases). The CDR3 sequence: CASRGGESEAFF. CDR3 sequence (DNA): TGTGCCAGCAGGGGAGGGGAATCTGAAGCTTTCTTT. The full variable domain, its missing parts supplied by reference TRBV3-1 and TRBJ1-1, is DTAVSQTPKYLVTQMGNDKSIKCEQNLGHDTMYWYKQDSKKFLKIMFSYNNKELIINETVPNRFSPKSPDKAHLNLHINSLELGDSAVYFCASRGGESEAFFGQGTRLTVV.